There are many counts of the clone carrying this TCR beta chain. Its target is unknown. TCRdb reprocessed the RACE reads with MiXCR, giving one entry per CDR3 protein. Among approximately 370,000 distinct CDR3 sequences listed, approximately 5% were seen once. This entry comes from a study of human T cells and chemical hapten exposure. Overall study context: The scalp of each patient received a weekly diphenylcyclopropenone dose for the full roughly 25-week study. Diagnoses of alopecia areata, totalis or universalis occurred in mostly female patients.

General study points: After DPC sensitization, TCRs above 1 in 1000 frequency showed no change.

Time point noted: pre-sensitization, week 0. Treatment of the sample: therapeutic diphenylcyclopropenone sensitization with weekly scalp DPC. This TCR derives from a woman younger than 35 with alopecia areata. Some clones in this sample may be carry-over from other donors' samples. Source: whole blood, taken in connection with sensitization to the hapten diphenylcyclopropenone (DPC).

The CDR3 coding sequence is TGTGCCAGCAGCTTGGCTAGCGGCACAGATACGCAGTATTTT. This codes for CASSLASGTDTQYF. The genes are TRBV5-4 and TRBJ2-3; D is perhaps TRBD2 (6 bases). CDR3 size: 14 residues. V lost 0 bases and J 1 base, leaving 6 bases between the germline ends. Germline loops: CDR1 SGHNT, CDR2 YYREEE (reference sequence).